These 20 T cell receptor beta chains came from one sample sequenced in a study of T cell responses to AZD1222 COVID-19 vaccine. The table came from immunoSEQ multiplex PCR; TCRdb's copy has only in-frame clones and leaves some out. The repertoire holds fewer than 130,000 clones, with around 90% as singletons. Sequencing was performed on peripheral blood, taken on day 0 of AZD1222 vaccination. Every receptor here comes from an adult in good health.

V is TRBV30 and J is TRBJ1-5; unclear D gene. Germline V CDR1 and CDR2: GTSNPN, SVGIG (reference sequence). Trimming took 0 bases from V and 5 from J, leaving 8 bases between them. The CDR3 spans 13 residues. CDR3 region: CAWSVLGDQPQHF. DNA of the CDR3: TGTGCCTGGAGTGTACTGGGAGATCAGCCCCAGCATTTT.

J is TRBJ1-4 and V is TRBV7-9, with 7 bases lining up with TRBD1. The CDR3 runs 14 residues. J gave up 5 bases and V 2 bases, and 2 bases lay outside the gene matches. The germline gives CDR1 SEHNR, CDR2 FQNEAQ (reference sequence). CDR3 in amino acids: CASSLPGGNEKLFF. The CDR3 DNA sequence: TGTGCCAGCAGCTTACCAGGGGGAAATGAAAAACTGTTTTTT.

The V call is TRBV19, the J call TRBJ2-7, with D perhaps being TRBD1 or TRBD2 (5 bases each). V gave up 5 bases and J gave up 6 bases, with 11 bases separating them. CDR3 length: 12 residues. The germline V gene encodes CDR1 LNHDA and CDR2 SQIVND (reference sequence). The CDR3 DNA reads TGTGCCAGTAGTTGGGGGAAACGCGAGCAGTACTTC. Amino acids: CASSWGKREQYF.

Written as DNA, the CDR3 is TGCGCCAGCAGCAGTAGGGAATCTCTCACCGGGGAGCTGTTTTTT. This sequence encodes CASSSRESLTGELFF. V usage is TRBV5-1 and J usage is TRBJ2-2; D unclear. Trimming stripped 4 bases from V and 4 bases from J, with 14 bases between. CDR1 is SGHRS and CDR2 is YFSETQ in the germline V gene. This CDR3 has 15 amino acids.

The rearrangement joins TRBV5-6 to TRBJ1-4; 8 bases match TRBD1. The CDR3 is 13 residues long. J gave up 8 bases and V 4 bases, and 4 bases lay outside the gene matches. Germline-derived CDR1 and CDR2 are SGHDT and YYEEEE. The CDR3 reads CASSHRGEEKLFF. The DNA for the CDR3 is TGTGCCAGCAGCCACAGGGGGGAGGAAAAACTGTTTTTT.

The chain links TRBV5-6 to TRBJ1-2; D unresolved. Germline loops: CDR1 SGHDT, CDR2 YYEEEE. The V end lost 0 bases, the J end lost 4 bases, and 4 bases lay between the germline ends. The CDR3 contains 12 residues. The CDR3 nucleotides read TGTGCCAGCAGCTTGGTCGGCTATGGCTACACCTTC. Its protein is CASSLVGYGYTF.

V usage is TRBV7-3 and J usage is TRBJ2-7, with 14 nucleotides matching TRBD2. V lost 1 base, J lost 0 bases, and 5 bases stayed unmatched. CDR1 is SGHTA and CDR2 is FQGTGA in the germline V gene. This CDR3 contains 18 residues. CDR3 amino acids: CASSLMAGTSGGSYEQYF. The DNA for the CDR3 is TGTGCCAGCAGCTTAATGGCCGGGACTAGCGGGGGCTCCTACGAGCAGTACTTC.

V and J are TRBV12-3 or TRBV12-4 and TRBJ1-2; weak D call: TRBD1 (6 bases). The V end lost 3 bases, the J end lost 6 bases, and 11 bases lay between the germline ends. The CDR3 runs 13 residues. The CDR3 coding sequence is TGTGCCAGCAGTTTTCTGGGGGCACATGGCTACACCTTC. Its protein product is CASSFLGAHGYTF.

The chain carries TRBV3-1 (or the pseudogene TRBV3-2) and TRBJ1-6; D remains ambiguous. Trimming left V 1 base short and J 6 bases short, with 10 bases between. CDR3 length equals 15 residues. Germline V gene lookup returns CDR1 LGHDT and CDR2 YNNKEL (reference sequence). CDR3 coding DNA: TGTGCCAGCAGCCAAGCTACGGGGAGTAATTCACCCCTCCACTTT. Translated: CASSQATGSNSPLHF.

V and J are TRBV19 and TRBJ1-6, with 9 bases fitting TRBD1. In germline, CDR1 is LNHDA, CDR2 SQIVND (reference sequence). V lost 10 bases and J lost 9; bases outside the gene matches: 7. The CDR3 has 13 residues. Here the CDR3 reads CATSDRGGSPLHF. DNA for the CDR3: TGTGCCACCTCGGACAGGGGTGGTTCACCCCTCCACTTT. Full variable domain (rest looked up from reference TRBV19 and TRBJ1-6): DGGITQSPKYLFRKEGQNVTLSCEQNLNHDAMYWYRQDPGQGLRLIYYSQIVNDFQKGDIAEGYSVSREKKESFPLTVTSAQKNPTAFYLCATSDRGGSPLHFGNGTRLTVT.

The V gene is TRBV6-2 or TRBV6-3, the J gene TRBJ2-5; a possible D gene is TRBD1 (7 bases). The CDR3 totals 14 residues. The germline V and J ends were trimmed by 4 bases and 5 bases, with 14 bases remaining between them. CDR1 and CDR2 (germline): MNHEY, SVGEGT. The CDR3 protein is CASSWRGPWETQYF. The CDR3 bases are TGTGCCAGCAGTTGGAGGGGGCCCTGGGAGACCCAGTACTTC.

This clone was observed once. The gene calls are TRBV28 and TRBJ2-7; D may be TRBD1 (6 bases). This CDR3 comprises 15 residues. V shed 5 bases and J shed 3 bases, with 17 bases lying between them. The V gene's germline CDR1 is MDHEN and CDR2 SYDVKM. In DNA form, the CDR3 reads TGTGCCAGCAGTCCACGGGGTGAGGGGGTCTACGAGCAGTACTTC. Encoded protein: CASSPRGEGVYEQYF. The full variable domain, its missing parts supplied by reference TRBV28 and TRBJ2-7, is DVKVTQSSRYLVKRTGEKVFLECVQDMDHENMFWYRQDPGLGLRLIYFSYDVKMKEKGDIPEGYSVSREKKERFSLILESASTNQTSMYLCASSPRGEGVYEQYFGPGTRLTVT.

The chain employs TRBV19 and TRBJ1-2, with D tentatively TRBD1 (5 bases). Between the trimmed V and J ends, which lost 0 bases and 4 bases, there was a span of 9 bases. CDR3 length equals 14 residues. Per the germline V gene, CDR1 is LNHDA and CDR2 is SQIVND (reference sequence). The CDR3 DNA is TGTGCCAGTAGTATAGAGGGCAGGGCCTATGGCTACACCTTC. Translated, it gives CASSIEGRAYGYTF.

This chain uses TRBV7-2 with TRBJ1-6, with 10 nucleotides matching TRBD1. With 1 base clipped from V and 9 bases from J, the junction kept 6 bases outside the gene matches. This CDR3 region has 16 residues. Germline values: CDR1 SGHTA, CDR2 FQGNSA. CDR3 DNA: TGTGCCAGCAGCTTAGAGGGGACAGGGGTGCTTTCACCCCTCCACTTT. Its translation: CASSLEGTGVLSPLHF. The whole variable domain, filled in from reference TRBV7-2 and TRBJ1-6, reads GAGVSQSPSNKVTEKGKDVELRCDPISGHTALYWYRQSLGQGLEFLIYFQGNSAPDKSGLPSDRFSAERTGGSVSTLTIQRTQQEDSAVYLCASSLEGTGVLSPLHFGNGTRLTVT.

This clone turned up a few times. This sequence joins TRBV9 and TRBJ1-5; D is ambiguous. V was cut by 0 bases and J by 0 bases, with 7 bases left in between. This CDR3 has 15 residues. In germline, CDR1 is SGDLS, CDR2 YYNGEE. CDR3 protein: CASSVGGLSNQPQHF. The CDR3 nucleotides are TGTGCCAGCAGCGTAGGTGGTCTTAGCAATCAGCCCCAGCATTTT.

The V gene is TRBV2, the J gene TRBJ1-3; a possible D gene is TRBD1 (5 bases). This CDR3 has 15 residues. The V gene's germline CDR1 is SNHLY and CDR2 FYNNEI. Trimming shortened V by 6 bases and J by 4 bases, and 16 bases separated the two germline ends. CDR3 residues: CASRGGTIPGNTIYF. The CDR3 DNA is TGTGCCAGCAGGGGTGGGACGATACCGGGAAACACCATATATTTT.

V and J are TRBV18 and TRBJ1-6; weak D call: TRBD1 (5 bases). Deletions cut 4 bases from V and 5 bases from J, with 6 bases between. The CDR3 extends over 13 amino acids. CDR1 is KGHSH and CDR2 is LQKENI in the germline V gene. CDR3 loop: CASSRGDNSPLHF. CDR3 DNA: TGTGCCAGCTCACGGGGGGATAATTCACCCCTCCACTTT.

The CDR3: CASSLRGGTSGYEQYF. CDR3 in DNA: TGTGCCAGCAGCTTACGCGGGGGGACTAGCGGATACGAGCAGTACTTC. The gene calls are TRBV7-3 and TRBJ2-7, with 11 positions matching TRBD2. Germline V CDR1 and CDR2: SGHTA, FQGTGA. Losses at the gene ends were 2 bases for V and 4 bases for J; bases not matched to a gene: 7. The CDR3 covers 16 residues.

The chain has TRBV7-2 and TRBJ2-7; 9 positions agree with TRBD2. CDR1 and CDR2 (germline): SGHTA, FQGNSA. The CDR3 extends over 16 amino acids. J lost 2 bases, V lost 4 bases, and 9 bases had no gene match. The CDR3 coding sequence is TGTGCCAGCAGCTCTTCCCTAGCGGGAAATCCCTACGAGCAGTACTTC. Protein product: CASSSSLAGNPYEQYF.

V usage is TRBV7-2 and J usage is TRBJ1-1; 8 nucleotides align to TRBD1. Trimming cost V 3 bases and J 7 bases; bases outside gene matches: 7. Germline V gene lookup returns CDR1 SGHTA and CDR2 FQGNSA. The CDR3 runs to 14 residues. In nucleotides, the CDR3 is TGTGCCAGCAGCTTCGGACAGGGAAGGGGTGAAGCTTTCTTT. Residues: CASSFGQGRGEAFF.